These T cell receptor beta chains were read from a single sample in a study of Ad26.COV2.S vaccination and SARS-CoV-2 variants. Only in-frame clones appear in the TCRdb table, and some are missing; sequencing was by immunoSEQ multiplex PCR. This sample yields a few hundred thousand clones, of which roughly nine tenths are seen a single time; 2.9% belongs to the top ten. Sequenced here: peripheral blood, sampled in a trial of Ad26.COV2.S vaccine versus placebo. The receptors were gathered from a person between 18 and 60 years old who received the Ad26.COV2.S COVID-19 vaccine or a placebo. Each CDR3 is given with its conserved first and last residue. The D gene is left open where the match is weak. Clone size is stated in some rows and not others, as once, few, many or a class when expanded.

V	size	D	J	DNA	CDR3
TRBV5-8	.	.	TRBJ2-7	TGTGCCAGCAGCCGAGGACTGCGCCTGCGGGAGCAGTACTTC	CASSRGLRLREQYF
TRBV11-3	.	TRBD2	TRBJ2-3	TGTGCCAGCAGCTTATGGGATAGCGGGGGGCTCACAGATACGCAGTATTTT	CASSLWDSGGLTDTQYF
TRBV7-9	.	.	TRBJ2-1	TGTGCCAGCAGCCCCCCCGAACTCGAAAGGGGAGAGCAGTTCTTC	CASSPPELERGEQFF
TRBV18	once	TRBD1	TRBJ2-4	TGTGCCAGCTCACCAACCGGGACAGGGAACATTCAGTACTTC	CASSPTGTGNIQYF
TRBV4-1	.	.	TRBJ1-5	TGCGCCAGCAGCCAAGATAGTGGGGGCGGCAATCAGCCCCAGCATTTT	CASSQDSGGGNQPQHF
TRBV23-1	.	.	TRBJ1-2	TGCGCCAGCAGTCCCCTCCGAGGTAGGTATGGCTACACCTTC	CASSPLRGRYGYTF
TRBV5-1	.	TRBD1	TRBJ2-2	TGCGCCAGCAGCTTGGGAGGGGGCGTGGACACCGGGGAGCTGTTTTTT	CASSLGGGVDTGELFF
TRBV5-1	.	TRBD1	TRBJ1-6	TGCGCCAGCGGAGCGACAGGGGGCGGTTCACCCCTCCACTTT	CASGATGGGSPLHF
TRBV19	.	.	TRBJ2-1	TGTGCCACCGGGACCTACAATGAGCAGTTCTTC	CATGTYNEQFF
TRBV9	.	.	TRBJ2-2	TGTGCCAGCAGCACAACCTTTGCGAACACCGGGGAGCTGTTTTTT	CASSTTFANTGELFF
TRBV11-3	.	.	TRBJ1-5	TGTGCCACCTTCTCTTATTACCGACCGTATAGCAATCAGCCCCAGCATTTT	CATFSYYRPYSNQPQHF